The TCR beta chain described here comes from a study of CD8 T cells in ankylosing spondylitis. TCRdb analysed the 5' RACE reads with MiXCR anew, one entry per CDR3 protein. The table includes approximately 300,000 distinct CDR3 sequences, around 19% detected once. The receptor was derived from a male donor with ankylosing spondylitis or in good health (not recorded which). Sequencing was done on a sample of blood, either unsorted or a sorted T cell fraction (not recorded which).

CDR3 bases: TGCAGTGCTAGAGAGGGGGGGGTCCTGGGTCCTTCACCCCTCCACTTT. It encodes CSAREGGVLGPSPLHF. This rearrangement joins TRBV20-1 to TRBJ1-6; D possibly corresponds to TRBD1 (5 bases). There are 16 residues in the CDR3. V was trimmed by 0 bases and J by 9 bases, leaving 18 bases between them. Germline CDR1 and CDR2: DFQATT and SNEGSKA (reference sequence).